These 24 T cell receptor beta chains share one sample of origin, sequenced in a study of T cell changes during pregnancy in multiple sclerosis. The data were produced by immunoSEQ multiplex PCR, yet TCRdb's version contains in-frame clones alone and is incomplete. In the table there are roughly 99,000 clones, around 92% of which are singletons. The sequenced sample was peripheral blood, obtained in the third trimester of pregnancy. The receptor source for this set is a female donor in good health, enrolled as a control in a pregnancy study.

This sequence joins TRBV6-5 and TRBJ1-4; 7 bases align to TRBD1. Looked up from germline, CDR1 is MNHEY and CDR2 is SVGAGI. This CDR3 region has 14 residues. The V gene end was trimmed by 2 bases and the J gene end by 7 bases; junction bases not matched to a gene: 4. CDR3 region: CASSYAAGGEKLFF. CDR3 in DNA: TGTGCCAGCAGTTACGCGGCAGGGGGTGAAAAACTGTTTTTT.

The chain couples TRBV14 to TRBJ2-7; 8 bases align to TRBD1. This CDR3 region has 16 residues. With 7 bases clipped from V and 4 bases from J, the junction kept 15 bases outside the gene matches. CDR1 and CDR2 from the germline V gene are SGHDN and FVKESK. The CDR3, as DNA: TGTGCCAGCACATACACCATGGGACAGGAGGGATACGAGCAGTACTTC. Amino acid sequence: CASTYTMGQEGYEQYF.

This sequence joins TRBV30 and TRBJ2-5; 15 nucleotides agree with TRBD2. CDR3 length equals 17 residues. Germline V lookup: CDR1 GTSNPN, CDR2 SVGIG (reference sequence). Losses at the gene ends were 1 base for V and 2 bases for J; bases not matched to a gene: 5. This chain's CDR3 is CAWSGGLAGGEQETQYF. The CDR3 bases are TGTGCCTGGAGTGGGGGACTAGCGGGGGGTGAACAAGAGACCCAGTACTTC.

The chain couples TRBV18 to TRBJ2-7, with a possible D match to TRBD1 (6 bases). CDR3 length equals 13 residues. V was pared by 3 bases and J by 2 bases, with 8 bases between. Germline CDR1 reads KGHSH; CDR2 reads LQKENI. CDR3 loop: CASSPGTTYEQYF. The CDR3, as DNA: TGTGCCAGCTCACCCGGGACAACCTACGAGCAGTACTTC.

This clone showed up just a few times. In DNA, the CDR3 is TGTGCCAGTAGTACTACAGCGAACACTGAAGCTTTCTTT. It yields the protein CASSTTANTEAFF. The chain uses TRBV19 and TRBJ1-1; D gene ambiguous. V was trimmed by 4 bases and J by 1 base, leaving 7 bases between them. This CDR3 has 13 amino acids. Germline CDR1 reads LNHDA; CDR2 reads SQIVND (reference sequence).

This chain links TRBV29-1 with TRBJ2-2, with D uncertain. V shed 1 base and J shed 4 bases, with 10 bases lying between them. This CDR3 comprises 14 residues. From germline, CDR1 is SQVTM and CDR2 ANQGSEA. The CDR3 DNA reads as TGCAGCGTTGAAGCCTCGGGTAGCACCGGGGAGCTGTTTTTT. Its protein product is CSVEASGSTGELFF.

The CDR3, as DNA: TGTGCCAGCAGTTCCATCGACAGGGGAGGCTACACCTTC. Its protein product is CASSSIDRGGYTF. The J gene is TRBJ1-2, the V gene TRBV6-6; 8 bases line up with TRBD1. The germline V gene has CDR1 MNHNY and CDR2 SVGAGI (reference sequence). V lost 4 bases, J lost 8 bases, and 6 bases stayed unmatched. The CDR3 spans 13 residues.

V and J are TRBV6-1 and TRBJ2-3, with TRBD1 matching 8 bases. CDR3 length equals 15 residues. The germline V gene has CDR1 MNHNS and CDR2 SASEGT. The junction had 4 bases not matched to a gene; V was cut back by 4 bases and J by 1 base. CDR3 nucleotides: TGTGCCAGCAGTGGAGACAGGGGCGGCACAGATACGCAGTATTTT. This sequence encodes CASSGDRGGTDTQYF.

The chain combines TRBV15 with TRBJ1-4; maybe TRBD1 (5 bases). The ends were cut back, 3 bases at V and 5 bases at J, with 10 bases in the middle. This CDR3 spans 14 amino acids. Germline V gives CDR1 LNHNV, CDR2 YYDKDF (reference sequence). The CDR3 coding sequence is TGTGCCACCAGCAGGGCAGGGATGAATGAAAAACTGTTTTTT. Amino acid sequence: CATSRAGMNEKLFF.

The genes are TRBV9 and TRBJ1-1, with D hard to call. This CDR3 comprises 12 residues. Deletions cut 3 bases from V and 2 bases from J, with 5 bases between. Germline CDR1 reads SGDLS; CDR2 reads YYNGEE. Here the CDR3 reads CASSAVNTEAFF. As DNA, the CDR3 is TGTGCCAGCAGCGCCGTAAACACTGAAGCTTTCTTT.

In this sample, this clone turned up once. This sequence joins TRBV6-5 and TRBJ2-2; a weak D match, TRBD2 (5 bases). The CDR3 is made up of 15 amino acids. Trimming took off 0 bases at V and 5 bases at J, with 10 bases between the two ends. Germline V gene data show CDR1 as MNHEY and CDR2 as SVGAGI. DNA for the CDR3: TGTGCCAGCAGTTACTCGACGGGAACGACCGGGGAGCTGTTTTTT. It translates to CASSYSTGTTGELFF.

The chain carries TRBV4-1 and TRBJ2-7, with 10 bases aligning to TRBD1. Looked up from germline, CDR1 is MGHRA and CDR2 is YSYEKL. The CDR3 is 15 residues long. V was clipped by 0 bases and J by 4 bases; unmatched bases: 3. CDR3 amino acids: CASSQDGDRGYEQYF. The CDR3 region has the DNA TGCGCCAGCAGCCAAGACGGGGACAGGGGTTACGAGCAGTACTTC.

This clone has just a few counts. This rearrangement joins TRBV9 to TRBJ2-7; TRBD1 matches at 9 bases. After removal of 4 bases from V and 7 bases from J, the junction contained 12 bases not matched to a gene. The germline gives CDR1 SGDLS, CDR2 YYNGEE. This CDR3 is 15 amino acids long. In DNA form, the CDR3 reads TGTGCCAGCAGCACCGGGCTACAGGGGGCTAAAGAGCAGTACTTC. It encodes CASSTGLQGAKEQYF. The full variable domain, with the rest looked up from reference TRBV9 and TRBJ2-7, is DSGVTQTPKHLITATGQRVTLRCSPRSGDLSVYWYQQSLDQGLQFLIQYYNGEERAKGNILERFSAQQFPDLHSELNLSSLELGDSALYFCASSTGLQGAKEQYFGPGTRLTVT.

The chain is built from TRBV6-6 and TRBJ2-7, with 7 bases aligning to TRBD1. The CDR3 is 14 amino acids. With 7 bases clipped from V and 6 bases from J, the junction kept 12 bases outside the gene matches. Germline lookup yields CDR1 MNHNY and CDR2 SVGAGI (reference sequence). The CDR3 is CASNGNRGFGEQYF. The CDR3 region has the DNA TGTGCCAGCAACGGAAACAGGGGATTTGGCGAGCAGTACTTC.

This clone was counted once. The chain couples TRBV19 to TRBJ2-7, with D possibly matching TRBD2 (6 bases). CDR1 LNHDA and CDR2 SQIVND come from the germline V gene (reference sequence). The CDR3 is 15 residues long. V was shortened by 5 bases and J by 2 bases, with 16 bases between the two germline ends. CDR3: CASSPSDGGAYEQYF. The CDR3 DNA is TGTGCCAGTAGTCCATCCGACGGGGGAGCCTACGAGCAGTACTTC.

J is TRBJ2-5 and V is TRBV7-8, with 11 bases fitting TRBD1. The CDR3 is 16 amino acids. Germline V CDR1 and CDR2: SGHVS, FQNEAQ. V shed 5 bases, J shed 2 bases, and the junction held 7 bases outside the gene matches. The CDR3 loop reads CASSDRDRGFQETQYF. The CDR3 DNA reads TGTGCCAGCAGCGACCGGGACAGGGGGTTTCAAGAGACCCAGTACTTC. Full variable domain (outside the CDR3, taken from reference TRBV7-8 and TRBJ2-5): GAGVSQSPRYKVAKRGQDVALRCDPISGHVSLFWYQQALGQGPEFLTYFQNEAQLDKSGLPSDRFFAERPEGSVSTLKIQRTQQEDSAVYLCASSDRDRGFQETQYFGPGTRLLVL.

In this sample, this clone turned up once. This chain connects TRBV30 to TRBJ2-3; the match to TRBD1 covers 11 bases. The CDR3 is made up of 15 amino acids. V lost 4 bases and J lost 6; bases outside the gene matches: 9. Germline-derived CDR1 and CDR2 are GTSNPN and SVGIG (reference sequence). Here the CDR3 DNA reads TGTGCCTGGAAAACCGGGACAGGGGGAGGTGATACGCAGTATTTT. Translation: CAWKTGTGGGDTQYF.

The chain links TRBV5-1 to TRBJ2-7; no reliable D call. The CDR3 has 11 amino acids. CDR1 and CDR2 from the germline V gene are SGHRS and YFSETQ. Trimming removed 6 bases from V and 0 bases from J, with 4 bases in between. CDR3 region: CASTSSYEQYF. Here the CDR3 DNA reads TGCGCCAGCACTTCCTCCTACGAGCAGTACTTC.

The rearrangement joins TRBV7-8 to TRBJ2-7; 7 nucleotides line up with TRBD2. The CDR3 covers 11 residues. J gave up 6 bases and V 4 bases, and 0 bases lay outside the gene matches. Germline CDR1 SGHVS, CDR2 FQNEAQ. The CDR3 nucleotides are TGTGCCAGCAGCTCGGGGGGCGAGCAGTACTTC. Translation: CASSSGGEQYF.

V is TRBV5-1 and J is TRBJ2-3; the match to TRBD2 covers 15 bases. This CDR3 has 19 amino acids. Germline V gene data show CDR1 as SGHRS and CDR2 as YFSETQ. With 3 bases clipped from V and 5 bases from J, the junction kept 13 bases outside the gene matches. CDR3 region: CASSSGTSGGPREGDTQYF. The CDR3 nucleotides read TGCGCCAGCAGCTCCGGGACTAGCGGGGGGCCCCGGGAGGGAGATACGCAGTATTTT.

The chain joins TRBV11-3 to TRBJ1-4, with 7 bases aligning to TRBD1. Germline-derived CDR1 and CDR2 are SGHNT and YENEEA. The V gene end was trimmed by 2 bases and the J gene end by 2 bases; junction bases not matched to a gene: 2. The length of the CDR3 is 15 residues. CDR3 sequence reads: CASSLSGGTNEKLFF. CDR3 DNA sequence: TGTGCCAGCAGCTTATCAGGGGGTACTAATGAAAAACTGTTTTTT.

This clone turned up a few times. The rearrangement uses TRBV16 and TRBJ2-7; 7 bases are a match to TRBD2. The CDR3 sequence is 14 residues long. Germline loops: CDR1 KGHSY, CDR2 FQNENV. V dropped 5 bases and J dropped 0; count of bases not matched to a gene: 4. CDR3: CASSGEGSSYEQYF. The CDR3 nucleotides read TGTGCCAGCAGCGGGGAGGGAAGCTCCTACGAGCAGTACTTC. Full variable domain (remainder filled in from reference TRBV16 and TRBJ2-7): GEEVAQTPKHLVRGEGQKAKLYCAPIKGHSYVFWYQQVLKNEFKFLISFQNENVFDETGMPKERFSAKCLPNSPCSLEIQATKLEDSAVYFCASSGEGSSYEQYFGPGTRLTVT.

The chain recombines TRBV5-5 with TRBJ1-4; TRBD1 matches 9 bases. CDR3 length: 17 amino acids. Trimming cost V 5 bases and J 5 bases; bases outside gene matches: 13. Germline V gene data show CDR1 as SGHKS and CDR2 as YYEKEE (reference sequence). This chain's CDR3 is CASSPLGDREENEKLFF. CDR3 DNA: TGTGCCAGCAGTCCGCTTGGGGACAGGGAGGAAAATGAAAAACTGTTTTTT.

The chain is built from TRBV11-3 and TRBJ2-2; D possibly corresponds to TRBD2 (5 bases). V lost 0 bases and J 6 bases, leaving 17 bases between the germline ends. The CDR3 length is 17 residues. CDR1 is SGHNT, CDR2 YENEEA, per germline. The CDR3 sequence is CASSLDSVGIRAGELFF. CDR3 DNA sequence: TGTGCCAGCAGCTTAGATAGCGTAGGGATTAGAGCCGGGGAGCTGTTTTTT.